This TCR beta chain was obtained from a study of patients and donors after allogeneic stem cell transplantation. The V and J ends lost 2 bases and 0 bases respectively, with 17 bases between them. Germline V gene sequence: CDR1 SEHNR, CDR2 FQNEAQ (reference sequence). The CDR3 is made up of 17 amino acids. TCRdb passed the RT-PCR reads through MiXCR, listing each CDR3 protein once. In the table there are about 960,000 distinct CDR3 sequences, more than 15% of which are singletons. The clonotype was recovered from a human donor who was either an allogeneic HSCT recipient or a stem cell or donor lymphocyte infusion donor (not recorded which). It is not recorded whose cells these are; they may come from a transplant donor. V is TRBV7-9 and J is TRBJ2-7, with D possibly TRBD2 on 6 matching bases. Sample: blood, either unsorted or a sorted T cell fraction (not recorded which). DNA for the CDR3: TGTGCCAGCAGCTTAACCGACGCACGGGGGAGCTCCTACGAGCAGTACTTC. Translating gives CASSLTDARGSSYEQYF.